This entry lists 16 T cell receptor beta chains sequenced from one sample in a study of beta chain features in type 1 diabetes. Expressed TCRB transcripts were sequenced because the entire RNA isolate underwent reverse transcription. Generated by immunoSEQ multiplex PCR, the TCRdb table keeps only in-frame clones and is missing some. In the table there are roughly 400,000 clones, approximately 15% of which are singletons. Sequenced material: naive CD4+ T cells from blood. All receptors derive from a man younger than 45 in good health.

This clone showed up just a few times. V gene TRBV10-3 combines with J gene TRBJ2-7; D is undetermined. The germline gives CDR1 ENHRY, CDR2 SYGVKD. Between the trimmed V and J ends, which lost 6 bases and 5 bases, there was a span of 23 bases. The CDR3 has 16 amino acids. The CDR3 region is CAISSNPFRKENEQYF. DNA for the CDR3: TGTGCCATCAGCTCAAACCCGTTTCGGAAGGAAAACGAGCAGTACTTC.

J is TRBJ1-2 and V is TRBV6-5; D is perhaps TRBD1 (6 bases). Germline values: CDR1 MNHEY, CDR2 SVGAGI. The V gene lost 6 bases and the J gene lost 2 bases, with 16 bases spanning the gap. The CDR3 loop spans 15 amino acids. CDR3 region: CASSRGGAGNYGYTF. In DNA, the CDR3 is TGTGCCAGCAGCCGCGGGGGCGCAGGGAACTATGGCTACACCTTC.

CDR3 region: CASSPAGDIYEQYV. In DNA form, the CDR3 reads TGTGCCAGCAGCCCGGCAGGGGACATCTACGAGCAGTACGTC. The chain links TRBV7-2 to TRBJ2-7; D perhaps matches TRBD1 (6 bases). The CDR3 totals 14 residues. CDR1 SGHTA and CDR2 FQGNSA come from the germline V gene. V was shortened by 5 bases and J by 3 bases, with 14 bases between the two germline ends.

This clone appeared a single time. CDR3 DNA: TGCAGCGCCCCCATGAGGACTTTTGGCGAGCAGTTCTTC. The encoded protein is CSAPMRTFGEQFF. This chain uses TRBV29-1 with TRBJ2-1; possible D gene TRBD2, 5 bases. With 7 bases removed from V and 10 bases from J, the gap between germline ends came to 20 bases. The CDR3 has 13 residues. Germline V gene lookup returns CDR1 SQVTM and CDR2 ANQGSEA.

J is TRBJ2-3 and V is TRBV5-1; D call uncertain. The germline V and J ends were trimmed by 4 bases and 2 bases, with 8 bases remaining between them. Germline V gene data show CDR1 as SGHRS and CDR2 as YFSETQ. This CDR3 is built from 13 residues. CDR3 DNA: TGCGCCAGCAGCGCAACGAACACAGATACGCAGTATTTT. It specifies CASSATNTDTQYF.

Only a few counts were recorded for this clone. This sequence joins TRBV30 and TRBJ2-1; D is undetermined. The V gene's germline CDR1 is GTSNPN and CDR2 SVGIG (reference sequence). The CDR3 loop spans 13 amino acids. V shed 1 base and J shed 5 bases, with 9 bases lying between them. Here the CDR3 DNA reads TGTGCCTGGAGTGATGGGGTGAACAATGAGCAGTTCTTC. Protein sequence: CAWSDGVNNEQFF.

This clone was seen more than once but under ten times. DNA of the CDR3: TGTGCCAGCGTCGGGAACACAGGAGGAACTGAAGCTTTCTTT. This translates into CASVGNTGGTEAFF. The chain joins TRBV2 to TRBJ1-1; D perhaps matches TRBD1 (5 bases). Germline values: CDR1 SNHLY, CDR2 FYNNEI. The CDR3 runs to 14 residues. V lost 8 bases and J 5 bases, leaving 18 bases between the germline ends.

This clone was found a few times. This chain joins TRBV30 and TRBJ2-2; D is ambiguous. The germline V gene encodes CDR1 GTSNPN and CDR2 SVGIG (reference sequence). The germline V and J ends were trimmed by 0 bases and 7 bases, with 12 bases remaining between them. This CDR3 spans 14 amino acids. The CDR3 sequence is CAWSVKIAGGELFF. CDR3 coding DNA: TGTGCCTGGAGTGTTAAGATAGCTGGCGGGGAGCTGTTTTTT.

The CDR3: CASNEGTGELFF. The CDR3 nucleotides read TGTGCCAGCAACGAAGGGACCGGGGAGCTGTTTTTT. This chain uses TRBV2 with TRBJ2-2; no firm D call. V was trimmed by 7 bases and J by 5 bases, leaving 8 bases between them. The CDR3 has 12 residues. From germline, CDR1 is SNHLY and CDR2 FYNNEI.

The chain has TRBV7-2 and TRBJ2-3; D ambiguous. The CDR3 contains 14 residues. Germline loops: CDR1 SGHTA, CDR2 FQGNSA. Trimming pared 2 bases from V and 3 bases from J, leaving 9 bases between. This CDR3 reads CASSLTGFTDTQYF. CDR3 nucleotides: TGTGCCAGCAGCTTAACCGGATTTACAGATACGCAGTATTTT.

A few counts support this clone. The V call is TRBV30, the J call TRBJ1-1; the match to TRBD1 covers 7 bases. V was clipped by 5 bases and J by 6 bases; unmatched bases: 6. The CDR3 is 12 amino acids. Per the germline V gene, CDR1 is GTSNPN and CDR2 is SVGIG (reference sequence). The CDR3 DNA sequence: TGTGCCTGGGGCAGGGGGGAGGCTGAAGCTTTCTTT. As protein: CAWGRGEAEAFF. Using reference TRBV30 and TRBJ1-1 for the parts outside the CDR3, the full variable domain is SQTIHQWPATLVQPVGSPLSLECTVEGTSNPNLYWYRQAAGRGLQLLFYSVGIGQISSEVPQNLSASRPQDRQFILSSKKLLLSDSGFYLCAWGRGEAEAFFGQGTRLTVV.

Points on this clone: The identical CDR3 is also encoded by other nucleotide sequences in the sample. V usage is TRBV7-2 and J usage is TRBJ2-1; unclear D gene. Trimming took 4 bases from V and 7 from J, leaving 5 bases between them. There are 11 residues in the CDR3. The germline gives CDR1 SGHTA, CDR2 FQGNSA. The CDR3 DNA sequence: TGTGCCAGCAGCTCCCTTAATGAGCAGTTCTTC. Translation: CASSSLNEQFF.

The V and J genes are TRBV7-9 and TRBJ2-7; TRBD1 agrees at 8 bases. The CDR3 extends over 14 amino acids. Unmatched junction bases numbered 2, after V lost 4 bases and J lost 0 bases. CDR1 SEHNR and CDR2 FQNEAQ come from the germline V gene (reference sequence). Written as DNA, the CDR3 is TGTGCCAGCAGCTCGGGACAGGACTCCTACGAGCAGTACTTC. Translated, it gives CASSSGQDSYEQYF.

This clone has more than one count but fewer than ten. This rearrangement joins TRBV5-1 to TRBJ2-3, with a possible D match to TRBD2 (6 bases). V shed 3 bases and J shed 2 bases, with 16 bases lying between them. The CDR3 has 16 residues. The germline V gene has CDR1 SGHRS and CDR2 YFSETQ. Here the CDR3 reads CASSSGVAGSTDTQYF. The CDR3 coding sequence is TGCGCCAGCAGCTCCGGGGTGGCGGGATCCACAGATACGCAGTATTTT. The full variable domain, completed using reference TRBV5-1 and TRBJ2-3, is KAGVTQTPRYLIKTRGQQVTLSCSPISGHRSVSWYQQTPGQGLQFLFEYFSETQRNKGNFPGRFSGRQFSNSRSEMNVSTLELGDSALYLCASSSGVAGSTDTQYFGPGTRLTVL.

This sequence joins TRBV10-3 and TRBJ2-7; D gene ambiguous. The CDR3 is 11 residues long. Trimming took 5 bases from V and 6 from J, leaving 8 bases between them. The germline gives CDR1 ENHRY, CDR2 SYGVKD. CDR3 nucleotides: TGTGCCATCAGTTCCGGATCCGAGCAGTACGTC. It translates to CAISSGSEQYV.

A few counts support this clone. The rearrangement uses TRBV5-4 and TRBJ2-1, with D possibly being TRBD1 (5 bases). The V gene's germline CDR1 is SGHNT and CDR2 YYREEE (reference sequence). This CDR3 comprises 15 residues. With 1 base removed from V and 5 bases from J, the gap between germline ends came to 13 bases. The CDR3 reads CASSLLDAGHNEQFF. CDR3 DNA sequence: TGTGCCAGCAGCTTGTTAGACGCAGGGCACAATGAGCAGTTCTTC.